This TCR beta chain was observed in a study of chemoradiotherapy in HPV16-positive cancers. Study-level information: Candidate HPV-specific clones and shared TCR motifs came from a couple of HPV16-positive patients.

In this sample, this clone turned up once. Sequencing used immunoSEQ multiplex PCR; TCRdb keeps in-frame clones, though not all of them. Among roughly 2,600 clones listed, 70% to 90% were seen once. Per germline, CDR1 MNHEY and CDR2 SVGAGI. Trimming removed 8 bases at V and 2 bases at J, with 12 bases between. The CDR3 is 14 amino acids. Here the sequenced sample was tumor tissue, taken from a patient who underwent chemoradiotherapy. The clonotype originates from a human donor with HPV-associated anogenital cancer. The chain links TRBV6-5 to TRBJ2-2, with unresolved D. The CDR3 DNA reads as TGTGCCAGCCGGAGAACGGAAAACACCGGGGAGCTGTTTTTT. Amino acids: CASRRTENTGELFF.